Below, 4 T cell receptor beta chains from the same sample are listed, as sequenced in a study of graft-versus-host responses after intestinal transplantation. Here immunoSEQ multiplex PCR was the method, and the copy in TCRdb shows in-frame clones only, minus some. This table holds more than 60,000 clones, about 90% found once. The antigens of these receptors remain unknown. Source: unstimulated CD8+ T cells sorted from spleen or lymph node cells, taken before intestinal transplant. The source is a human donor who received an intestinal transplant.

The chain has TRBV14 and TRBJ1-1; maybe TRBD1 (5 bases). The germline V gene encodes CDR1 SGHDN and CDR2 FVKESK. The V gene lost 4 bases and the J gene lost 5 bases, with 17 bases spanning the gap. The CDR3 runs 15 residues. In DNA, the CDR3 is TGTGCCAGCAGCCCCCGCGGGGGGACGGGGACTGAAGCTTTCTTT. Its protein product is CASSPRGGTGTEAFF.

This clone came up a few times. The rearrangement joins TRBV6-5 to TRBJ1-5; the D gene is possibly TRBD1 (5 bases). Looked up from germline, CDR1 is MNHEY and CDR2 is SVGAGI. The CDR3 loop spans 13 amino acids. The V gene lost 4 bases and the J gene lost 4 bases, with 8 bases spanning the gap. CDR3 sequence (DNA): TGTGCCAGCAGTTCCAGGGATAATCAGCCCCAGCATTTT. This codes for CASSSRDNQPQHF.

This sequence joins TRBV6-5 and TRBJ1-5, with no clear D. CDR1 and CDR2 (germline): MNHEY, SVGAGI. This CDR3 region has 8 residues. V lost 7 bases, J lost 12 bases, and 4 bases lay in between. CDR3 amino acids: CASTGQHF. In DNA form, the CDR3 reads TGTGCCAGCACCGGCCAGCATTTT.

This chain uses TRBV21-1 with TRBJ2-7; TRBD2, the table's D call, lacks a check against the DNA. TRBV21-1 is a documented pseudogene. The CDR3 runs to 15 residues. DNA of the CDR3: TGTGCCAGCCGGATGGCCGGGACTAGGTTCGACGAGCAGTACTTC. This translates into CASRMAGTRFDEQYF.